This note documents a single TCR beta chain sequence. The data were taken from a study of T cell changes during pregnancy in multiple sclerosis. The length of the CDR3 is 16 residues. Germline V lookup: CDR1 SGHTA, CDR2 FQGTGA. V lost 6 bases to trimming and J lost 4 bases; unmatched junction nucleotides: 12. TCRdb's table, derived via immunoSEQ multiplex PCR, lists solely in-frame clones and lacks some. This table has 10,000 to 15,000 clones, roughly 94% appearing once. The sample was CD4+ T cells from peripheral blood mononuclear cells, taken before pregnancy. This chain links TRBV7-3 with TRBJ1-1, with 9 nucleotides matching TRBD1. This receptor was taken from a female donor with multiple sclerosis, enrolled in a pregnancy study. As DNA, the CDR3 is TGTGCCAGCAGTCAAACAGGGGGCGGTAGGGGCACTGAAGCTTTCTTT. It encodes CASSQTGGGRGTEAFF.